These 24 T cell receptor beta chains were sequenced from one sample in a study of blood T cell repertoires in COVID-19. Profiling relied on immunoSEQ multiplex PCR, and the TCRdb table lists in-frame clones only, not all of them. The sample contains 200,000 to 300,000 clones, more than 75% of which appear only once. Sequencing used peripheral blood. The receptors originated from a woman between 50 and 59 years old with acute or convalescent COVID-19.

The chain uses TRBV27 and TRBJ2-5; 7 bases align to TRBD2. This CDR3 has 15 residues. Germline CDR1 MNHEY, CDR2 SMNVEV (reference sequence). Trimming at V came to 5 bases and at J to 5 bases, leaving 11 bases not matched to a gene. The CDR3 loop is CASSPWTSRLETQYF. CDR3 in DNA: TGTGCCAGCAGTCCATGGACTAGTCGGTTGGAGACCCAGTACTTC.

This chain uses TRBV6-4 with TRBJ2-1; 8 bases align to TRBD2. V dropped 3 bases and J dropped 4; count of bases not matched to a gene: 5. CDR1 and CDR2 (germline): MRHNA, SNTAGT. CDR3 length equals 15 residues. CDR3 loop: CASSEGSGKYNEQFF. The CDR3 coding sequence is TGTGCCAGCAGTGAAGGTAGCGGGAAATACAATGAGCAGTTCTTC.

The gene calls are TRBV19 and TRBJ2-5; 9 bases are shared with TRBD1. This CDR3 spans 16 amino acids. Trimming removed 5 bases from V and 1 base from J; junction bases left unmatched: 8. CDR1 is LNHDA and CDR2 is SQIVND in the germline V gene (reference sequence). CDR3 nucleotides: TGTGCCAGTAGTCATAGGGGGGACAGGGCCCAAGAGACCCAGTACTTC. Protein sequence: CASSHRGDRAQETQYF.

The chain employs TRBV28 and TRBJ2-5; TRBD1 agrees at 8 bases. V lost 8 bases, J lost 1 base, and 15 bases stayed unmatched. This CDR3 comprises 17 residues. Per germline, CDR1 MDHEN and CDR2 SYDVKM. The CDR3 sequence is CASGRMGQAPSQETQYF. The CDR3, as DNA: TGTGCCAGCGGGAGAATGGGACAGGCACCGTCCCAAGAGACCCAGTACTTC.

This chain uses TRBV7-3 with TRBJ2-3; 8 bases map to TRBD2. V lost 5 bases to trimming and J lost 5 bases; unmatched junction nucleotides: 9. The germline V gene encodes CDR1 SGHTA and CDR2 FQGTGA. CDR3 length equals 15 residues. The CDR3 protein is CASSPVSGRRDTQYF. The CDR3 DNA reads TGTGCCAGCAGCCCAGTCAGCGGGAGAAGAGATACGCAGTATTTT.

The chain has TRBV4-2 and TRBJ2-7; 13 bases are a match to TRBD2. Per germline, CDR1 LGHNA and CDR2 YNFKEQ. The CDR3 has 18 amino acids. V lost 3 bases and J lost 6; bases outside the gene matches: 14. The CDR3 sequence is CASSHRTSGSGIAIEQYF. DNA for the CDR3: TGTGCCAGCAGCCATAGGACTAGCGGGAGCGGGATCGCTATCGAGCAGTACTTC.

This rearrangement joins TRBV2 to TRBJ1-2, with 7 bases matching TRBD1. The V gene end was trimmed by 8 bases and the J gene end by 5 bases; junction bases not matched to a gene: 11. There are 14 residues in the CDR3. Germline V CDR1 and CDR2: SNHLY, FYNNEI. The CDR3 protein is CASSGDSAIYGYTF. CDR3 nucleotides: TGTGCCAGCTCGGGGGACAGCGCTATTTATGGCTACACCTTC.

This clone was seen a handful of times. The CDR3 nucleotides read TGTGCCAGCAAAACTAGCGGGAGTGTCGACGAGCAGTACTTC. Translation: CASKTSGSVDEQYF. The rearrangement uses TRBV2 and TRBJ2-7, with 11 bases fitting TRBD2. Trimming removed 7 bases from V and 5 bases from J; junction bases left unmatched: 7. The CDR3 totals 14 residues. Germline assignment: CDR1 SNHLY and CDR2 FYNNEI.

The V gene is TRBV2, the J gene TRBJ1-2; 7 bases align to TRBD1. Germline CDR1 is SNHLY and CDR2 is FYNNEI. Unmatched junction bases numbered 6, after V lost 3 bases and J lost 8 bases. This CDR3 is built from 13 residues. The CDR3 DNA reads as TGTGCCAGCAGTGAGGGGACAGCCGAGGGCTACACCTTC. Its protein is CASSEGTAEGYTF.

With respect to this clone: One junction end disagrees with the germline gene, perhaps due to a read error. V gene TRBV2 combines with J gene TRBJ2-7, with D possibly being TRBD2 (6 bases). CDR1 SNHLY and CDR2 FYNNEI come from the germline V gene. The CDR3 loop spans 13 amino acids. The CDR3 DNA sequence: TGTGCCAGCAGGGAAGGCGGGACCTACGAGCAGTACTTC. Protein sequence: CASREGGTYEQYF.

This sequence joins TRBV18 and TRBJ2-6; D is possibly TRBD1 (6 bases). Trimming shortened V by 2 bases and J by 0 bases, and 14 bases separated the two germline ends. The CDR3 loop spans 18 amino acids. Germline CDR1 reads KGHSH; CDR2 reads LQKENI. The CDR3 bases are TGTGCCAGCTCACCAAATCCACAGGGTTCCTCTGGGGCCAACGTCCTGACTTTC. Translation gives CASSPNPQGSSGANVLTF. Combining the CDR3 with reference TRBV18 and TRBJ2-6 gives the whole variable domain NAGVMQNPRHLVRRRGQEARLRCSPMKGHSHVYWYRQLPEEGLKFMVYLQKENIIDESGMPKERFSAEFPKEGPSILRIQQVVRGDSAAYFCASSPNPQGSSGANVLTFGAGSRLTVL.

This chain connects TRBV5-5 to TRBJ2-2; the match to TRBD1 covers 7 bases. The junction had 4 bases not matched to a gene; V was cut back by 1 base and J by 1 base. The germline V gene has CDR1 SGHKS and CDR2 YYEKEE (reference sequence). There are 16 residues in the CDR3. The CDR3 sequence: CASSLIGGQNTGELFF. The CDR3 DNA follows: TGTGCCAGCAGCTTGATAGGGGGCCAGAACACCGGGGAGCTGTTTTTT.

This chain uses TRBV7-9 with TRBJ2-7; TRBD2 aligns across 10 bases. This CDR3 region has 16 residues. The germline V gene encodes CDR1 SEHNR and CDR2 FQNEAQ (reference sequence). V dropped 4 bases and J dropped 7; count of bases not matched to a gene: 13. CDR3 coding DNA: TGTGCCAGCAGCTCCGATCGACTAGCGGGCTCTCGGGAGCAGTACTTC. Amino acid sequence: CASSSDRLAGSREQYF.

This chain links TRBV27 with TRBJ1-1; possibly TRBD1 for D (6 bases). The germline V gene has CDR1 MNHEY and CDR2 SMNVEV (reference sequence). Trimming removed 3 bases at V and 1 base at J, with 12 bases between. CDR3 length: 15 residues. The CDR3 nucleotides are TGTGCCAGCAGTTTCTCACGGGGGGCGAACACTGAAGCTTTCTTT. As protein: CASSFSRGANTEAFF.

V and J are TRBV15 and TRBJ1-6; TRBD1 matches 9 bases. The junction had 6 bases not matched to a gene; V was cut back by 5 bases and J by 10 bases. Germline V gives CDR1 LNHNV, CDR2 YYDKDF (reference sequence). The CDR3 is made up of 14 amino acids. CDR3 sequence reads: CATSLGQGMSPLHF. The CDR3 nucleotides are TGTGCCACCAGCCTCGGACAGGGGATGTCACCCCTCCACTTT.

This chain uses TRBV5-6 with TRBJ1-2; possibly TRBD1 for D (6 bases). Germline V lookup: CDR1 SGHDT, CDR2 YYEEEE. CDR3 length equals 14 residues. The V gene lost 3 bases and the J gene lost 3 bases, with 12 bases spanning the gap. DNA of the CDR3: TGTGCCAGCAGCTCCCAGACAGGAGACTATGGCTACACCTTC. Protein product: CASSSQTGDYGYTF.

The chain uses TRBV5-4 and TRBJ2-7; 8 nucleotides align to TRBD1. This CDR3 has 14 residues. The ends lost 3 bases at V and 4 bases at J; junction bases unmatched: 6. Germline loops: CDR1 SGHNT, CDR2 YYREEE (reference sequence). CDR3 bases: TGTGCCAGCAGCTCCACAGGGGGTGAATACGAGCAGTACTTC. Amino acid sequence: CASSSTGGEYEQYF.

This chain connects TRBV28 to TRBJ2-7; D might be TRBD1 (5 bases). CDR1 and CDR2 (germline): MDHEN, SYDVKM. The CDR3 runs to 14 residues. V lost 3 bases to trimming and J lost 2 bases, with 11 bases between them. Here the CDR3 reads CASSFAGRAYEQYF. DNA of the CDR3: TGTGCCAGCAGTTTCGCAGGGCGAGCCTACGAGCAGTACTTC.

The chain has TRBV6-2 or TRBV6-3 and TRBJ2-7; 7 bases match TRBD1. The CDR3 consists of 15 residues. Germline assignment: CDR1 MNHEY and CDR2 SVGEGT. The junction had 8 bases not matched to a gene; V was cut back by 6 bases and J by 0 bases. This CDR3 is CASSHYRGDSYEQYF. The DNA of the CDR3 is TGTGCCAGCAGCCACTACAGGGGAGACTCCTACGAGCAGTACTTC.

This rearrangement joins TRBV2 to TRBJ2-7; D remains ambiguous. This CDR3 spans 16 amino acids. CDR1 is SNHLY and CDR2 is FYNNEI in the germline V gene. Trimming removed 4 bases from V and 0 bases from J, with 16 bases in between. CDR3 region: CASSGWSPKASYEQYF. CDR3 coding DNA: TGTGCCAGCAGTGGATGGAGCCCAAAAGCCTCCTACGAGCAGTACTTC.

V gene TRBV7-2 combines with J gene TRBJ1-5, with a weak D call TRBD1 (5 bases). Germline V lookup: CDR1 SGHTA, CDR2 FQGNSA. Trimming stripped 1 base from V and 1 base from J, with 11 bases between. This CDR3 contains 16 residues. The CDR3 region has the DNA TGTGCCAGCAGCTTAGTTGGGGCCTCCAGCAATCAGCCCCAGCATTTT. This gives the protein CASSLVGASSNQPQHF.

This clone showed up just once. As DNA, the CDR3 is TGTGCCAGCAGTGCGCTAGCGAAAGATACGCAGTATTTT. Protein: CASSALAKDTQYF. The rearrangement links TRBV2 to TRBJ2-3; weak D call: TRBD2 (6 bases). Germline V gene sequence: CDR1 SNHLY, CDR2 FYNNEI. The CDR3 consists of 13 residues. Deletions cut 4 bases from V and 5 bases from J, with 10 bases between. The whole variable domain, filled in from reference TRBV2 and TRBJ2-3, reads EPEVTQTPSHQVTQMGQEVILRCVPISNHLYFYWYRQILGQKVEFLVSFYNNEISEKSEIFDDQFSVERPDGSNFTLKIRSTKLEDSAMYFCASSALAKDTQYFGPGTRLTVL.

V and J are TRBV10-3 and TRBJ1-4; D is possibly TRBD1 (5 bases). Germline CDR1 ENHRY, CDR2 SYGVKD. This CDR3 is built from 15 residues. The V and J ends lost 2 bases and 6 bases respectively, with 13 bases between them. CDR3 protein: CAISEPEGGDEKLFF. The CDR3, as DNA: TGTGCCATCAGTGAGCCAGAGGGAGGGGATGAAAAACTGTTTTTT.

This chain uses TRBV28 with TRBJ2-5, with D unclear. CDR3 length: 13 residues. V was pared by 7 bases and J by 4 bases, with 13 bases between. Germline V gene lookup returns CDR1 MDHEN and CDR2 SYDVKM. CDR3 in DNA: TGTGCCAGCAAATTAGAGTGGAGAGAGACCCAGTACTTC. Encoded protein: CASKLEWRETQYF.